These T cell receptor beta chains were read from a single sample in a study of CD8 T cells in Susac syndrome. TCRdb reprocessed the immunoSEQ multiplex PCR reads with MiXCR, giving one entry per CDR3 protein. The sample records some 200,000 distinct CDR3 sequences, over 90% being singletons. What was sequenced was CD8+ T cells from PBMCs. The receptors stem from a human donor with Susac syndrome. The CDR3 runs from the conserved cysteine through the conserved F or W. The D gene is left open where the match is weak. Some rows mark clone size as missing; the rest say once, few, many or name a class of expanded clone.

V gene,clone size,J gene,D gene,CDR3 DNA,CDR3 protein
TRBV4-1,once,TRBJ2-1,.,TGCGCCAGCAGCCAAGATCCCCGGGTGGGTCCTGAGCAGTTCTTC,CASSQDPRVGPEQFF
TRBV7-9,.,TRBJ2-7,TRBD2,TGTGCCAGCAGCTTTAGCGGGAGGGGTTTCTACGAGCAGTACTTC,CASSFSGRGFYEQYF
TRBV20-1,once,TRBJ2-1,.,TGCAGTCCACGGGGGCGGGAGACCTACAATGAGCAGTTCTTC,CSPRGRETYNEQFF
TRBV7-3,.,TRBJ2-1,TRBD2,TGTGCCAGCAGCTTAAACCCTAGCGGGGGGAATCACAATGAGCAGTTCTTC,CASSLNPSGGNHNEQFF
TRBV14,.,TRBJ2-1,TRBD1,TGTGCCAGCAGCCCAATACAGGGGGCAGGCAATGAGCAGTTCTTC,CASSPIQGAGNEQFF
TRBV9,.,TRBJ1-2,TRBD1,TGTGCCAGCAGCGAGACCACAGGGGAGGAGGACTATGGCTACACCTTC,CASSETTGEEDYGYTF
TRBV4-2,.,TRBJ1-1,.,TGTGCCAGCAGCCAAGTAGCCGGGGACACTGAAGCTTTCTTT,CASSQVAGDTEAFF
TRBV10-3,.,TRBJ2-7,.,TGTGCCATCAGTGAGCCGCAACGGGGATACGAGCAGTACTTC,CAISEPQRGYEQYF
TRBV19,.,TRBJ2-5,TRBD2,TGTGCCAGTAGTATCGGTGGAGCGGGGGTCCAAGAGACCCAGTACTTC,CASSIGGAGVQETQYF
TRBV25-1,.,TRBJ2-2,TRBD1,TGTGCCAGCAGTGGGGGACAGGGTCGAACCGGGGAGCTGTTTTTT,CASSGGQGRTGELFF
TRBV5-6,.,TRBJ2-5,.,TGTGCCAGCAGCCACCCCGAGGAGACCCAGTACTTC,CASSHPEETQYF
TRBV9,.,TRBJ1-5,TRBD1,TGTGCCAGCAGCCCAGGACAGGGGGCTACCCAGCCCCAGCATTTT,CASSPGQGATQPQHF
TRBV5-6,.,TRBJ2-5,TRBD1,TGTGCCAGCAGCCAGGACAGGGGTCCAGTTGAAGAGACCCAGTACTTC,CASSQDRGPVEETQYF
TRBV19,.,TRBJ2-1,TRBD1,TGTGCCAGTAGTATCCAAGGACAGGGGGAATACAATGAGCAGTTCTTC,CASSIQGQGEYNEQFF
TRBV19,few,TRBJ2-7,.,TGTGCCAGTAGTAGTGGTTCAGGCTCCTACGAGCAGTACTTC,CASSSGSGSYEQYF
TRBV7-9,.,TRBJ2-6,.,TGTGCCAGCAGCTTGTATGACAGCTCTGGGGCCAACGTCCTGACTTTC,CASSLYDSSGANVLTF
TRBV20-1,.,TRBJ1-5,TRBD1,TGCAGTGCTAGAGATCGGACAGGGTCAAATCAGCCCCAGCATTTT,CSARDRTGSNQPQHF
TRBV11-2,.,TRBJ2-3,.,TGTGCCAGCAGCTTAGATCCAAGGGCAGATACGCAGTATTTT,CASSLDPRADTQYF
TRBV13,.,TRBJ2-3,TRBD2,TGTGCCAGCAGCCTCAAGACTAGCGGGACTAGCACAGATACGCAGTATTTT,CASSLKTSGTSTDTQYF
TRBV4-1,.,TRBJ2-7,TRBD2,TGCGCCAGCAGCCAAGAGCCGGGAGGAAGATACGAGCAGTACTTC,CASSQEPGGRYEQYF
TRBV7-7,.,TRBJ1-1,.,TGTGCTAGCAGCTTAGCGCTTGGGGCACAAGCTTTCTTT,CASSLALGAQAFF
TRBV18,.,TRBJ2-3,.,TGTGCCAGCTCACAAATGCCCATCTCTAGCACAGATACGCAGTATTTT,CASSQMPISSTDTQYF